This T cell receptor beta chain was recorded in a study of technical replicates of blood from a few donors. This clone occurred once. V dropped 6 bases and J dropped 3; count of bases not matched to a gene: 13. The CDR3 contains 16 residues. Germline values: CDR1 PRHDT, CDR2 FYEKMQ (reference sequence). Generated by immunoSEQ multiplex PCR, the TCRdb table keeps only in-frame clones and is missing some. The sample lists roughly 67,000 clones; roughly 98% were seen once. This rearrangement joins TRBV13 to TRBJ1-2, with TRBD1 matching 7 bases. Sequenced: T cells isolated from PBMCs. The TCR sequence derives from a human donor in good health. This chain's CDR3 is CASRTLHRDRYYGYTF. DNA for the CDR3: TGTGCCAGCAGAACACTACACCGGGACAGATACTATGGCTACACCTTC.